Shown below are 15 T cell receptor beta chains from a single sample sequenced in a study of human thymus T cells. The assay was immunoSEQ multiplex PCR, and TCRdb's table has in-frame clones only and misses some. The sample yields tens of thousands of clones, approximately 95% seen once. The sample consisted of blood. Receptor source: a boy under two years old with a congenital heart defect but otherwise immunologically healthy.

The V gene is TRBV6-7, the J gene TRBJ2-5; D unresolved. TRBV6-7 carries the ORF label, with uncertain function. CDR3 length equals 13 residues. The germline V and J ends were trimmed by 2 bases and 10 bases, with 14 bases remaining between them. CDR3 in amino acids: CASSYPESRIQYF. The CDR3 DNA reads TGTGCCAGCAGTTACCCAGAATCGAGGATCCAGTACTTC.

V is TRBV6-5 and J is TRBJ2-7, with 7 bases matching TRBD2. After removal of 5 bases from V and 2 bases from J, the junction contained 6 bases not matched to a gene. Germline-derived CDR1 and CDR2 are MNHEY and SVGAGI. This CDR3 region has 14 residues. CDR3 sequence: CASSQGAGTYEQYF. CDR3 nucleotide sequence: TGTGCCAGCAGTCAAGGAGCGGGGACCTACGAGCAGTACTTC.

This chain connects TRBV5-1 to TRBJ2-5; 13 positions match TRBD2. Germline assignment: CDR1 SGHRS and CDR2 YFSETQ. J gave up 2 bases and V 2 bases, and 0 bases lay outside the gene matches. The CDR3 sequence is 15 residues long. The CDR3: CASSLLAGGQETQYF. The CDR3 DNA follows: TGCGCCAGCAGCTTACTAGCGGGGGGGCAAGAGACCCAGTACTTC.

V usage is TRBV5-4 and J usage is TRBJ1-3; D is possibly TRBD1 (5 bases). CDR3 length: 13 amino acids. Trimming pared 4 bases from V and 3 bases from J, leaving 8 bases between. CDR1 and CDR2 from the germline V gene are SGHNT and YYREEE (reference sequence). CDR3 sequence: CASSPDSGNTIYF. The CDR3 nucleotides read TGTGCCAGCAGCCCCGACAGTGGAAACACCATATATTTT.

This clone is a singleton in its sample. The rearrangement links TRBV27 to TRBJ1-2; D is ambiguous. Trimming took 8 bases from V and 5 from J, leaving 6 bases between them. The CDR3 is made up of 10 amino acids. Germline CDR1 MNHEY, CDR2 SMNVEV (reference sequence). CDR3 DNA: TGTGCCAGCTATTCTTATGGCTACACCTTC. As protein: CASYSYGYTF.

The genes are TRBV19 and TRBJ1-2; 7 bases map to TRBD1. The CDR3 has 13 residues. Germline V gives CDR1 LNHDA, CDR2 SQIVND (reference sequence). V shed 2 bases and J 5 bases; nucleotides not matched to a gene: 2. In nucleotides, the CDR3 is TGTGCCAGTAGTATACAGGGGGAGTATGGCTACACCTTC. This gives the protein CASSIQGEYGYTF.

V and J are TRBV7-9 and TRBJ1-1, with D unclear. The CDR3 sequence is 13 residues long. Germline-derived CDR1 and CDR2 are SEHNR and FQNEAQ (reference sequence). The V end was cut by 5 bases, the J end by 2 bases, with 9 bases between. DNA of the CDR3: TGTGCCAGCAGCGTACAGCCTAACACTGAAGCTTTCTTT. Translating it yields CASSVQPNTEAFF.

This rearrangement joins TRBV4-1 to TRBJ2-3; D not resolved. The CDR3 is 15 amino acids. Deletions cut 1 base from V and 2 bases from J, with 10 bases between. Per the germline V gene, CDR1 is MGHRA and CDR2 is YSYEKL. As DNA, the CDR3 is TGCGCCAGCAGCCAAGTAGGCCATACCACAGATACGCAGTATTTT. It translates to CASSQVGHTTDTQYF.

V and J are TRBV27 and TRBJ2-3; TRBD2 might be the D (6 bases). V was trimmed by 6 bases and J by 4 bases, leaving 20 bases between them. The germline V gene has CDR1 MNHEY and CDR2 SMNVEV (reference sequence). The CDR3 length is 16 residues. The chain's CDR3 is CASRPVPRRGSDTQYF. The CDR3, as DNA: TGTGCCAGCAGGCCCGTCCCCCGGCGGGGATCAGATACGCAGTATTTT.

This CDR3 is CASSFGPNSPLHF. CDR3 nucleotides: TGTGCCAGCAGCTTTGGTCCTAATTCACCCCTCCACTTT. The rearrangement uses TRBV7-2 and TRBJ1-6; D unclear. Germline CDR1 SGHTA, CDR2 FQGNSA. The CDR3 consists of 13 residues. Trimming stripped 3 bases from V and 6 bases from J, with 6 bases between.

The sample holds one count of this clone. V usage is TRBV29-1 and J usage is TRBJ1-2; no clear D. Germline assignment: CDR1 SQVTM and CDR2 ANQGSEA. V shed 6 bases and J shed 4 bases, with 15 bases lying between them. This CDR3 is built from 13 residues. CDR3: CSVKGTLIYGYTF. DNA for the CDR3: TGCAGCGTCAAGGGTACCCTAATCTATGGCTACACCTTC.

This chain uses TRBV5-4 with TRBJ2-3; D not resolved. Germline V gene lookup returns CDR1 SGHNT and CDR2 YYREEE (reference sequence). The CDR3 is 14 amino acids. Deletions cut 2 bases from V and 0 bases from J, with 7 bases between. The CDR3 spells CASSFPRSTDTQYF. The CDR3 DNA sequence: TGTGCCAGCAGCTTTCCTAGAAGCACAGATACGCAGTATTTT.

This sequence joins TRBV10-2 and TRBJ2-3; 11 nucleotides agree with TRBD2. The CDR3 loop spans 15 amino acids. The junction had 5 bases not matched to a gene; V was cut back by 8 bases and J by 1 base. Germline V lookup: CDR1 WSHSY, CDR2 SAAADI. The DNA of the CDR3 is TGCGCCAGCGGACAGGGACTAGCGGGCACAGATACGCAGTATTTT. As protein: CASGQGLAGTDTQYF.

V and J are TRBV5-4 and TRBJ1-4, with TRBD1 identical over 7 bases. CDR3 length: 14 residues. Germline trimming cut 3 bases from V and 10 bases from J; bases unmatched to any gene: 9. Germline CDR1 is SGHNT and CDR2 is YYREEE (reference sequence). CDR3 sequence (DNA): TGTGCCAGCAGCTCGTTCGGGCGACAGGGAAAACTGTTTTTT. Amino acids: CASSSFGRQGKLFF.

The chain links TRBV15 to TRBJ2-5; 9 positions match TRBD1. The ends lost 3 bases at V and 4 bases at J; junction bases unmatched: 6. This CDR3 is built from 15 residues. Germline V gives CDR1 LNHNV, CDR2 YYDKDF (reference sequence). The CDR3 here is CATSRDRGRRETQYF. The CDR3 DNA reads as TGTGCCACCAGCAGGGACAGGGGTCGTCGAGAGACCCAGTACTTC. Supplemented by reference TRBV15 and TRBJ2-5, the full variable domain reads DAMVIQNPRYQVTQFGKPVTLSCSQTLNHNVMYWYQQKSSQAPKLLFHYYDKDFNNEADTPDNFQSRRPNTSFCFLDIRSPGLGDTAMYLCATSRDRGRRETQYFGPGTRLLVL.